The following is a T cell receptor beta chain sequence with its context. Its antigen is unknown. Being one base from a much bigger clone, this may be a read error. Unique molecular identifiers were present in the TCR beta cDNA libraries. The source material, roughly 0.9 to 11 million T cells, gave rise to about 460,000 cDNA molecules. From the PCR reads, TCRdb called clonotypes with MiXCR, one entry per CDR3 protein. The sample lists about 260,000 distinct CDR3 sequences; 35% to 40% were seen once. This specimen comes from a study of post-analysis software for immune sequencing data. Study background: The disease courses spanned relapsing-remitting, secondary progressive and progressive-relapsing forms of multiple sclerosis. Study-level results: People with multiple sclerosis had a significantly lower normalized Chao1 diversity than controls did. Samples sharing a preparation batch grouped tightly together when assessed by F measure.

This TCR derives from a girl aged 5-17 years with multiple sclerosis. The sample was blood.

The chain's CDR3 is CASSLEPGANLPLHF. CDR3 sequence (DNA): TGTGCCAGCAGCTTAGAACCCGGGGCGAATTTACCCCTCCACTTT. The chain links TRBV11-2 to TRBJ1-6; maybe TRBD1 (5 bases). The germline CDR1 and CDR2 sequences are SGHAT and FQNNGV. CDR3 length equals 15 residues.